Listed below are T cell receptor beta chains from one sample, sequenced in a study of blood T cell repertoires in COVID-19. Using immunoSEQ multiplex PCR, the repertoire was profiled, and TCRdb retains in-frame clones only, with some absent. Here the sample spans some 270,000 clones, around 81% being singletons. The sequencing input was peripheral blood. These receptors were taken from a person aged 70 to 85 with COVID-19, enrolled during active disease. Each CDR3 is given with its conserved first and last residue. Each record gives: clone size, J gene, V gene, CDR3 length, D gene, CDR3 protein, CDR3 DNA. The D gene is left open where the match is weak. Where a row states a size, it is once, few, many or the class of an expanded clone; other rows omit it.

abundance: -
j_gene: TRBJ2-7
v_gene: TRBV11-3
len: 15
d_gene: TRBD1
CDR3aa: CASSLERGPSGEQYF
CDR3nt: TGTGCCAGCAGCTTAGAGAGGGGGCCATCGGGCGAGCAGTACTTC

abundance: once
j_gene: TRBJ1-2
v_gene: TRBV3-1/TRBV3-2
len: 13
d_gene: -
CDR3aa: CASSQQGNNGYTF
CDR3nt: TGTGCCAGCAGCCAACAGGGGAACAATGGCTACACCTTC

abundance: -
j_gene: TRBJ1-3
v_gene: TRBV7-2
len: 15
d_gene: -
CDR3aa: CASSFEPSSGNTIYF
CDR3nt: TGTGCCAGCAGCTTCGAACCGAGCTCGGGGAACACCATATATTTT

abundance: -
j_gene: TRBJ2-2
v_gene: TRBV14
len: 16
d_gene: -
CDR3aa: CASSQVLGVYTGELFF
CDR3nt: TGTGCCAGCAGCCAAGTATTAGGGGTCTACACCGGGGAGCTGTTTTTT

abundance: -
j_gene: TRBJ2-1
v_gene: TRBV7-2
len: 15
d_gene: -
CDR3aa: CASSLNWQGSDEQFF
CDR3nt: TGTGCCAGCAGCCTGAATTGGCAGGGAAGCGATGAGCAGTTCTTC

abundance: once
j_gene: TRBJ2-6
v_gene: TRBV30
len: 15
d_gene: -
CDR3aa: CAWSARGTGANVLTF
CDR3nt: TGTGCCTGGAGTGCCCGGGGGACTGGGGCCAACGTCCTGACTTTC

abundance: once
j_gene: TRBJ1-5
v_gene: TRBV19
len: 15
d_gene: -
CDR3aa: CASSIGGRNNQPQHF
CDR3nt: TGTGCCAGTAGTATAGGGGGCCGCAACAATCAGCCCCAGCATTTT

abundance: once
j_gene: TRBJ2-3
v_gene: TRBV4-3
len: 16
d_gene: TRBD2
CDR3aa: CASSQGPAGGTDTQYF
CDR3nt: TGCGCCAGCAGCCAAGGCCCCGCGGGGGGCACAGATACGCAGTATTTT

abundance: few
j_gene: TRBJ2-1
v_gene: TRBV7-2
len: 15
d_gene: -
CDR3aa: CASSFLPVLGNEQFF
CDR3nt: TGTGCCAGCAGCTTTCTACCGGTCCTTGGCAATGAGCAGTTCTTC

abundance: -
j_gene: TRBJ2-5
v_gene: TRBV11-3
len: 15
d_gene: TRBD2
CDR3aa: CASSLGLAGEETQYF
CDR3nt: TGTGCCAGCAGCTTGGGACTAGCGGGAGAAGAGACCCAGTACTTC

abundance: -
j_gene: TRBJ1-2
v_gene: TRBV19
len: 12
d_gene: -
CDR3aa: CATLTVPYGYTF
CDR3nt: TGTGCCACTTTAACAGTCCCCTATGGCTACACCTTC

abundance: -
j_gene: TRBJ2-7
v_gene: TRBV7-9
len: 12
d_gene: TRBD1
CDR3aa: CASSQQGYEQYF
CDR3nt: TGTGCCAGCAGCCAACAGGGGTACGAGCAGTACTTC

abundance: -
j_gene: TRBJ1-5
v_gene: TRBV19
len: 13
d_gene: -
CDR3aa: CASSTGDNQPQHF
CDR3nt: TGTGCCAGTAGTACCGGGGACAATCAGCCCCAGCATTTT

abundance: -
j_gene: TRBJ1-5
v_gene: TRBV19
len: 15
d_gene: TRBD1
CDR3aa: CASRETGIRNQPQHF
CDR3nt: TGTGCCAGTAGGGAGACAGGGATCAGGAATCAGCCCCAGCATTTT

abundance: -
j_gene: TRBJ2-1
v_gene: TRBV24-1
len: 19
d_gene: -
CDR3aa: CATSDPSLRGGNSYNEQFF
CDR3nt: TGTGCCACCAGTGACCCATCCCTTCGTGGGGGGAACTCCTACAATGAGCAGTTCTTC

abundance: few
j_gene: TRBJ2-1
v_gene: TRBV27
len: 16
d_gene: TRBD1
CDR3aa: CASRLRGQGLYDEQFF
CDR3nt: TGTGCCAGCAGGTTACGGGGACAGGGGCTTTATGATGAGCAGTTCTTC

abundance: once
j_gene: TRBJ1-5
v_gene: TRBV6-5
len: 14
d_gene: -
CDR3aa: CACTPGQSSQPQHF
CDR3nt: TGTGCCTGTACTCCAGGACAGTCTAGTCAGCCCCAGCATTTT

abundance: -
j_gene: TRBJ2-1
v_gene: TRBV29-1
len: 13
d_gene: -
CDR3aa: CSVGTDSRYEQFF
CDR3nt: TGCAGCGTCGGCACGGACAGCAGGTACGAGCAGTTCTTC

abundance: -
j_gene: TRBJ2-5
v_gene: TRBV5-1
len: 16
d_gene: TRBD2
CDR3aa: CASSTGLAGGEETQYF
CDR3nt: TGCGCCAGCAGCACCGGACTAGCGGGGGGAGAAGAGACCCAGTACTTC

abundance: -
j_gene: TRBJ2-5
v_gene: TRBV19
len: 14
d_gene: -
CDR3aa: CASSDSLARQTQYF
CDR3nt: TGTGCCAGTAGTGACTCACTAGCCCGGCAGACCCAGTACTTC

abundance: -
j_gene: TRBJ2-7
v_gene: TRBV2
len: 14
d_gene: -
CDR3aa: CASSGRGGAYEQYF
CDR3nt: TGTGCCAGCAGTGGAAGGGGGGGTGCCTACGAGCAGTACTTC

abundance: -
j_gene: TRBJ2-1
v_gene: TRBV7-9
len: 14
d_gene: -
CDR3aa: CASRGSSSYNEQFF
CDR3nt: TGTGCCAGCAGGGGCTCCAGCTCCTACAATGAGCAGTTCTTC

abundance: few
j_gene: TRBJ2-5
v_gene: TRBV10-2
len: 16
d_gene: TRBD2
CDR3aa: CASSEGASGVQETQYF
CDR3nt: TGCGCCAGCAGTGAAGGGGCTAGCGGGGTCCAAGAGACCCAGTACTTC

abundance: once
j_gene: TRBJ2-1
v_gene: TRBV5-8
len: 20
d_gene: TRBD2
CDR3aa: CASSLWGTSGGSTASSEQFF
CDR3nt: TGTGCCAGCAGCTTGTGGGGGACTAGCGGGGGGTCCACGGCTTCAAGCGAGCAGTTCTTC

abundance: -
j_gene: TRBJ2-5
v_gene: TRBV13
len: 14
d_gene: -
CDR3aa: CASSATGYQETQYF
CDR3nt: TGTGCCAGCAGCGCAACAGGGTACCAAGAGACCCAGTACTTC

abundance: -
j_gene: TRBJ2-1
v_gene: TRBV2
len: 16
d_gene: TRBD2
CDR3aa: CASSPSLAGVDNEQFF
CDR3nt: TGTGCCAGCAGTCCTAGTTTAGCGGGAGTGGACAATGAGCAGTTCTTC

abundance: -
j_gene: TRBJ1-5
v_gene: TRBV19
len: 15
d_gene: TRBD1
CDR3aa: CASSRPTGANQPQHF
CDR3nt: TGTGCCAGTAGTAGACCGACAGGGGCAAATCAGCCCCAGCATTTT

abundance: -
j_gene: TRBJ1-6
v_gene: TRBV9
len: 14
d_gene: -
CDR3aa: CASSPREGNSPLHF
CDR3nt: TGTGCCAGCAGCCCCCGGGAGGGTAATTCACCCCTCCACTTT

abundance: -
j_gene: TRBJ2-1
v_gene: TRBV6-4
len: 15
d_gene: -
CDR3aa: CASSVLAGAMYEQFF
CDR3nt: TGTGCCAGCAGTGTCCTTGCGGGGGCTATGTATGAGCAGTTCTTC